This TCR beta chain was identified during a study of blood T cells in healthy people across ages. Overall study results and limits: Versus aged donors, long-lived donors had higher diversity and more naive CD4+ cells. There was a strong correlation between TCR beta diversity and naive T cell percentage. Per-million-T-cell TCR beta diversity fell roughly linearly with age.

The sample holds one count of this clonotype. No antigen is known for it. V dropped 3 bases and J dropped 7; count of bases not matched to a gene: 9. The CDR3 totals 16 residues. Combining a sample-barcoded 5' primer with a J-beta primer mix, a second PCR ran for about 6 to 12 cycles. TCRdb itself ran the 5' RACE reads through MiXCR, one entry per CDR3 protein. This sample has more than 650,000 distinct CDR3 sequences, with 20% to 30% found just once. Separately, the same data were catalogued under a study of T cells of mothers and their children. That report notes: Among related mother-child pairs, overlap was slightly higher than in unrelated pairs, though not significantly.

Sequencing used blood. The receptor's source is a boy younger than 18 in good health. The chain has TRBV12-3 or TRBV12-4 and TRBJ1-6, with TRBD1 identical over 7 bases. CDR3 DNA sequence: TGTGCCAGCAGTTTGTCGACAGGGTCCCTAAATTCACCCCTCCACTTT. Encoded protein: CASSLSTGSLNSPLHF.